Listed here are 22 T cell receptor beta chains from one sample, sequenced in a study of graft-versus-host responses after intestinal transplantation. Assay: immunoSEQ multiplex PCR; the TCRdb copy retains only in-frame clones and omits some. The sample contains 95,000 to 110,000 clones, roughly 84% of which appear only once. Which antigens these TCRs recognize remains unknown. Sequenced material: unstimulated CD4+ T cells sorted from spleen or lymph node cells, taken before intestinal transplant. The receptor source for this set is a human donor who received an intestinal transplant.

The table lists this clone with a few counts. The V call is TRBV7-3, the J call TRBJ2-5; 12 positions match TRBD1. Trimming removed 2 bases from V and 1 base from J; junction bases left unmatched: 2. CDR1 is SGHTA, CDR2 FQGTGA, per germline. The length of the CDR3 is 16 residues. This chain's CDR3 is CASSLGTGGVQETQYF. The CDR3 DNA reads TGTGCCAGCAGCTTAGGGACAGGGGGCGTCCAAGAGACCCAGTACTTC.

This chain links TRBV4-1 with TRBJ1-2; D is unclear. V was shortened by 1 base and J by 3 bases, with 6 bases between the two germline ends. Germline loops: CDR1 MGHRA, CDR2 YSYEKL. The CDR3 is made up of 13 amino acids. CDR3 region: CASSQGGYYGYTF. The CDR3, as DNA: TGCGCCAGCAGCCAAGGGGGATACTATGGCTACACCTTC.

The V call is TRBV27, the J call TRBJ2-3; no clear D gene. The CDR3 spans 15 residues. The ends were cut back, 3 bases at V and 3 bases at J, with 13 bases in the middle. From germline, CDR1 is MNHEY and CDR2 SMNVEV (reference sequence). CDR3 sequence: CASSFTPGTTDTQYF. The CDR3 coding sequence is TGTGCCAGCAGTTTCACCCCAGGTACAACAGATACGCAGTATTTT.

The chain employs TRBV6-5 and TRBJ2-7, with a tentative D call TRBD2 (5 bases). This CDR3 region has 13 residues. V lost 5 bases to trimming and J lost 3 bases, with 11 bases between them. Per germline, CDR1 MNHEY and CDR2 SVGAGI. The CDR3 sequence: CASSRGRLYEQYF. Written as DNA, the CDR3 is TGTGCCAGCAGTCGAGGGAGACTCTACGAGCAGTACTTC.

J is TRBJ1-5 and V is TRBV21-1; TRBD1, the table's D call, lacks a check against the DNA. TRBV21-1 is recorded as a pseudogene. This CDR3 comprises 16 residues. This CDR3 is CASSKATGYSNQPQHF. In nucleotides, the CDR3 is TGTGCCAGCAGCAAAGCGACAGGGTATAGCAATCAGCCCCAGCATTTT.

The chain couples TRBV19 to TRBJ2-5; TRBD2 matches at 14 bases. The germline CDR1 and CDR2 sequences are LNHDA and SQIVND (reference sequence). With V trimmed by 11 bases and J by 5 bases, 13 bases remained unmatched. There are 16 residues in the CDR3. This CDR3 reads CAPDRGTSGSNETQYF. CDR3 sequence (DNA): TGTGCCCCGGACAGAGGGACTAGCGGGAGTAATGAGACCCAGTACTTC.

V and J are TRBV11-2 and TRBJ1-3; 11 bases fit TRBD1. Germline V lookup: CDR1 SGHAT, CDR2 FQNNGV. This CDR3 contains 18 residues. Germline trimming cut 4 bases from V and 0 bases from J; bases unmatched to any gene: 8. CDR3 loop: CASSSGTGGRRSGNTIYF. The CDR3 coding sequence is TGTGCCAGCAGCTCCGGGACAGGGGGACGGCGCTCTGGAAACACCATATATTTT.

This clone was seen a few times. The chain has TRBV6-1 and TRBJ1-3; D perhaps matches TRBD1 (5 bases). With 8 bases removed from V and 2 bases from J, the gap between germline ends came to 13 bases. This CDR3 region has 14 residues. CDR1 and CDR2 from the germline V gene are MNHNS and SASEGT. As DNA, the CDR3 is TGTGCCAGCCGACTGCCGGGGCCTGGAAACACCATATATTTT. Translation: CASRLPGPGNTIYF.

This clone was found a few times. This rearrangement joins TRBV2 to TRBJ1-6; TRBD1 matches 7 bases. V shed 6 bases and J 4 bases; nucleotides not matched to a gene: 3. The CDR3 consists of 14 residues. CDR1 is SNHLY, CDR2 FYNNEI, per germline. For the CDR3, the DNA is TGTGCCAGCAGCACGACAGGGTATAATTCACCCCTCCACTTT. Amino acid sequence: CASSTTGYNSPLHF. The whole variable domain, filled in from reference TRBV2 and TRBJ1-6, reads EPEVTQTPSHQVTQMGQEVILRCVPISNHLYFYWYRQILGQKVEFLVSFYNNEISEKSEIFDDQFSVERPDGSNFTLKIRSTKLEDSAMYFCASSTTGYNSPLHFGNGTRLTVT.

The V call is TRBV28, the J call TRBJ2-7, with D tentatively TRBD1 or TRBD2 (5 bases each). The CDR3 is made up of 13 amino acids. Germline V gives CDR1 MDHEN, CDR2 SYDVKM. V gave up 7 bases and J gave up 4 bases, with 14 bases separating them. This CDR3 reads CASTTGALYEQYF. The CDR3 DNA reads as TGTGCCAGCACCACCGGGGCCCTATACGAGCAGTACTTC. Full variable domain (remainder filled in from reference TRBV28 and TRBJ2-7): DVKVTQSSRYLVKRTGEKVFLECVQDMDHENMFWYRQDPGLGLRLIYFSYDVKMKEKGDIPEGYSVSREKKERFSLILESASTNQTSMYLCASTTGALYEQYFGPGTRLTVT.

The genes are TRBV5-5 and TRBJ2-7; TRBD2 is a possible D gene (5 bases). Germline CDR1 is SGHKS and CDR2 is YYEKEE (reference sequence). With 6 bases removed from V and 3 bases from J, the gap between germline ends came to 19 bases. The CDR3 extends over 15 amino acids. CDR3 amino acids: CASTPQADGYYEQYF. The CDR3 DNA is TGTGCCAGCACACCACAAGCGGACGGATACTACGAGCAGTACTTC.

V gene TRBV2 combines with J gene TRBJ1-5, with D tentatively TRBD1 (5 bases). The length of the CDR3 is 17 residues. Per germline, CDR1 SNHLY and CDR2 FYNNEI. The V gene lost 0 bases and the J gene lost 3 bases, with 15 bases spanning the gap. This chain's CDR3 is CASSEAALSGINQPQHF. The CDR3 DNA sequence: TGTGCCAGCAGTGAAGCCGCCCTGTCAGGGATCAATCAGCCCCAGCATTTT.

The CDR3 DNA is TGTGCCAGTAGTGAGAGGGGGCCGGGAGATACGCAGTATTTT. This translates into CASSERGPGDTQYF. This rearrangement joins TRBV19 to TRBJ2-3; 7 bases map to TRBD1. The V and J ends lost 5 bases and 5 bases, in that order; junction bases with no gene match: 7. This CDR3 region has 14 residues. In germline, CDR1 is LNHDA, CDR2 SQIVND (reference sequence).

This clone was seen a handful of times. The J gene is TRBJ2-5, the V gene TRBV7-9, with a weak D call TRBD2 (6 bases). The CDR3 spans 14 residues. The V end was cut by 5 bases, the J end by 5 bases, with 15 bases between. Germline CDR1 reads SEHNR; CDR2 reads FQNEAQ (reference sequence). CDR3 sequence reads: CASSAKTSWETQYF. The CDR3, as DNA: TGTGCCAGCAGCGCGAAGACTAGTTGGGAGACCCAGTACTTC.

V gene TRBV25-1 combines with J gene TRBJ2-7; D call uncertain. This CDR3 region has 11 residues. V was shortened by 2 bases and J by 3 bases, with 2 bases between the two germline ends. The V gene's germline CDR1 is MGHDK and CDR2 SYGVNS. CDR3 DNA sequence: TGTGCCAGCAGTGAAAACTACGAGCAGTACTTC. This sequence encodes CASSENYEQYF.

The CDR3 coding sequence is TGTGCCAGCCTTGAGGACAGGGGCCACAATCAGCCCCAGCATTTT. This translates into CASLEDRGHNQPQHF. The rearrangement uses TRBV2 and TRBJ1-5; 9 bases align to TRBD1. Per the germline V gene, CDR1 is SNHLY and CDR2 is FYNNEI. Trimming removed 8 bases from V and 3 bases from J; junction bases left unmatched: 8. The CDR3 sequence is 15 residues long.

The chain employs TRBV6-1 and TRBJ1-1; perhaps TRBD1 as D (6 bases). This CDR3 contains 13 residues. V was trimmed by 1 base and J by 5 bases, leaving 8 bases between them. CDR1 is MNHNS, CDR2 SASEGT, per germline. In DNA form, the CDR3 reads TGTGCCAGCAGTGAAGTAGGGGGGACTGAAGCTTTCTTT. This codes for CASSEVGGTEAFF.

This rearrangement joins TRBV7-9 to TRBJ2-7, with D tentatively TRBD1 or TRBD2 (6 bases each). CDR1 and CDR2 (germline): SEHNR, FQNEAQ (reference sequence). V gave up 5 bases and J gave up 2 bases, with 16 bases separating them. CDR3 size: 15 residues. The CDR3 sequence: CASSRRPGEAYEQYF. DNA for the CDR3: TGTGCCAGCAGCAGACGCCCAGGGGAGGCCTACGAGCAGTACTTC.

CDR3 DNA: TGTGCCAGCAGCCCCCCCCTCACAGATACGCAGTATTTT. This sequence encodes CASSPPLTDTQYF. The gene calls are TRBV9 and TRBJ2-3, with D unresolved. CDR3 length: 13 residues. V lost 4 bases, J lost 2 bases, and 8 bases lay in between. CDR1 and CDR2 (germline): SGDLS, YYNGEE. Supplemented by reference TRBV9 and TRBJ2-3, the full variable domain reads DSGVTQTPKHLITATGQRVTLRCSPRSGDLSVYWYQQSLDQGLQFLIQYYNGEERAKGNILERFSAQQFPDLHSELNLSSLELGDSALYFCASSPPLTDTQYFGPGTRLTVL.

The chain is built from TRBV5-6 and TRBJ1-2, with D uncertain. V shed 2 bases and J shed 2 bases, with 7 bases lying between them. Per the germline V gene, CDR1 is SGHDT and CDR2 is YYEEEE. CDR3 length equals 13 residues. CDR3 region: CASSFGLNYGYTF. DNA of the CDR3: TGTGCCAGCAGCTTCGGCCTGAACTATGGCTACACCTTC.

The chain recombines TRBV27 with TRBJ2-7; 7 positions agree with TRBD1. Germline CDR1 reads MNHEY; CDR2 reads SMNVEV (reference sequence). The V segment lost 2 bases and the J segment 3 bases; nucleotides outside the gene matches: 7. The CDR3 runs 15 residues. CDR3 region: CASSLVQGENYEQYF. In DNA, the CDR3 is TGTGCCAGCAGTTTAGTGCAGGGGGAAAACTACGAGCAGTACTTC.

Written as DNA, the CDR3 is TGCAGCGTTGAGACGTCACCCCTGCTGTGGCCGAACACTGAAGCTTTCTTT. Residues: CSVETSPLLWPNTEAFF. The rearrangement joins TRBV29-1 to TRBJ1-1; D gene uncertain. Trimming pared 3 bases from V and 1 base from J, leaving 21 bases between. Germline V gene sequence: CDR1 SQVTM, CDR2 ANQGSEA. The CDR3 has 17 residues. Drawing the rest from reference TRBV29-1 and TRBJ1-1, the complete variable domain is SAVISQKPSRDICQRGTSLTIQCQVDSQVTMMFWYRQQPGQSLTLIATANQGSEATYESGFVIDKFPISRPNLTFSTLTVSNMSPEDSSIYLCSVETSPLLWPNTEAFFGQGTRLTVV.